This record looks at one TCR beta chain sequence and its context. This receptor's antigen is unknown. Nothing much larger sits one base from this clone, and base qualities are not available. The immunoSEQ Assay, a bias-controlled multiplex PCR, was used to amplify TCRbeta CDR3 regions from genomic DNA. The study's own analysis went as follows. The number of nucleated cells in each sample was estimated by amplification of reference gene primers within the assay. To quantify the absolute abundance of each unique TCRbeta CDR3 rearrangement, sequence reads were collapsed and filtered. For each sample, productive Simpson clonality was calculated as the square root of Simpson's diversity index across productive rearrangements. TCRdb limited this immuneACCESS table to in-frame rearrangements with V and J called. A share of clones is missing; checked studies link under half to unresolved V genes, and the rest is unexplained. V and J calls plus clone size are reproduced from that table; the DNA served to infer D and trimming. The sample has around 150,000 clones on record, about nine tenths of them singletons. The top ten clones comprise over 9.5% of the sample.

This record belongs to a study of blood T cell repertoires in COVID-19 (dated by TCRdb to about 2020). In the study overall: Collaborator samples came from the United States, Italy and Spain and covered acute and convalescent phases of COVID-19. The material from the prospective study consisted of cDNA or gDNA derived from T cells, B-cell-depleted T cells, or PBMCs. Subjects who had been exposed to COVID-19, were actively infected with it, or had recovered from it provided the deeply sampled blood TCRbeta repertoires that made up the dataset. The repertoires were released in a freely available public database intended as a resource for research on the immune response to SARS-CoV-2. The samples were drawn from two sources: the first 160 participants of the ongoing ImmuneRACE study, and 1,254 subjects contributed by 6 global collaborators. A de-identified subject ID, COVID-19 status, age in years and sex were almost always included in the sample metadata. HLA class I and class II types, where available, came from metadata supplied by the sample provider rather than from assay-based typing. General study outcomes and caveats: The amount of clinical and demographic metadata varied by source and participant and was provided uncurated.

Collaborating institutions collected whole blood in K2EDTA tubes following their own protocols. Collaborator samples were shipped for TCRbeta analysis as frozen whole blood, isolated PBMCs, or DNA extracted from either sample type. This TCR was recovered from a man aged 50 to 59 with active or convalescent COVID-19. The sequencing input was peripheral blood.

The CDR3 here reads CASSELGQAVSGNTIYF. Read as DNA, the sequence is TGTGCCAGCAGTGAACTAGGACAGGCAGTCTCTGGAAACACCATATATTTT. The rearrangement combines TRBV6-1 with TRBJ1-3; 7 nucleotides in the junction match TRBD1. Unmatched junction bases come to 7, with V trimmed by 2 bases and J by 0 bases. CDR1 and CDR2, looked up from the germline V gene, are MNHNS and SASEGT. The CDR3 runs 17 amino acids, cysteine and phenylalanine included. The read is trimmed to its CDR3 DNA, 51 bases read in frame from base 1.